A single sample is the source of the 19 T cell receptor beta chains below, sequenced in a study of blood T cell repertoires in COVID-19. Method: immunoSEQ multiplex PCR; TCRdb's copy keeps in-frame clones and lacks some. The sample yields over 250,000 clones, more than 70% seen once. Source material: peripheral blood. The receptors stem from a woman in her thirties or forties who had recovered from COVID-19.

The chain combines TRBV19 with TRBJ1-2; D is unresolved. CDR3 length: 16 amino acids. Trimming took off 0 bases at V and 4 bases at J, with 15 bases between the two ends. Germline-derived CDR1 and CDR2 are LNHDA and SQIVND (reference sequence). The CDR3 nucleotides read TGTGCCAGTAGTATAGATCTTGGCAGGAGGGCCTATGGCTACACCTTC. This codes for CASSIDLGRRAYGYTF. The entire variable domain, with the rest obtained from reference TRBV19 and TRBJ1-2, is as follows: DGGITQSPKYLFRKEGQNVTLSCEQNLNHDAMYWYRQDPGQGLRLIYYSQIVNDFQKGDIAEGYSVSREKKESFPLTVTSAQKNPTAFYLCASSIDLGRRAYGYTFGSGTRLTVV.

The gene calls are TRBV7-9 and TRBJ2-1; D gene uncertain. CDR3 length: 15 amino acids. Trimming pared 5 bases from V and 4 bases from J, leaving 15 bases between. The V gene's germline CDR1 is SEHNR and CDR2 FQNEAQ (reference sequence). CDR3 in DNA: TGTGCCAGCAGCCCCCGTGGCACAAAATACAATGAGCAGTTCTTC. It is translated as CASSPRGTKYNEQFF.

The chain joins TRBV14 to TRBJ2-3; D is unresolved. V was pared by 4 bases and J by 8 bases, with 7 bases between. This CDR3 comprises 11 residues. The germline gives CDR1 SGHDN, CDR2 FVKESK. The CDR3 nucleotides are TGTGCCAGCAGCCTCATGGCTACGCAGTATTTT. Its protein is CASSLMATQYF.

This clone was recorded a few times. The chain recombines TRBV19 with TRBJ1-5, with 9 bases matching TRBD1. The germline V gene encodes CDR1 LNHDA and CDR2 SQIVND (reference sequence). This CDR3 is built from 18 residues. V lost 4 bases, J lost 1 base, and 11 bases stayed unmatched. CDR3 in amino acids: CASSTGTGSVESNQPQHF. The DNA of the CDR3 is TGTGCCAGTAGTACAGGGACAGGGAGCGTGGAGAGCAATCAGCCCCAGCATTTT. The full variable domain, completed using reference TRBV19 and TRBJ1-5, is DGGITQSPKYLFRKEGQNVTLSCEQNLNHDAMYWYRQDPGQGLRLIYYSQIVNDFQKGDIAEGYSVSREKKESFPLTVTSAQKNPTAFYLCASSTGTGSVESNQPQHFGDGTRLSIL.

The CDR3 loop reads CASSLGPRQNLHF. The CDR3 DNA is TGTGCCAGCAGCTTAGGCCCCCGACAGAACCTCCACTTT. The chain uses TRBV11-2 and TRBJ1-6, with a tentative D call TRBD1 (5 bases). The CDR3 spans 13 residues. The germline CDR1 and CDR2 sequences are SGHAT and FQNNGV. V lost 1 base and J lost 15, with 13 bases in between.

V and J are TRBV9 and TRBJ2-7; D perhaps matches TRBD1 (6 bases). CDR3 length: 15 amino acids. V gave up 4 bases and J gave up 6 bases, with 20 bases separating them. The V gene's germline CDR1 is SGDLS and CDR2 YYNGEE. The CDR3 nucleotides read TGTGCCAGCAGCCCTCGGCAGGGGCCCCCGGGCGAGCAGTACTTC. Translating gives CASSPRQGPPGEQYF. Using reference TRBV9 and TRBJ2-7 for the parts outside the CDR3, the full variable domain is DSGVTQTPKHLITATGQRVTLRCSPRSGDLSVYWYQQSLDQGLQFLIQYYNGEERAKGNILERFSAQQFPDLHSELNLSSLELGDSALYFCASSPRQGPPGEQYFGPGTRLTVT.

The chain has TRBV19 and TRBJ2-1; the match to TRBD1 covers 10 bases. CDR1 and CDR2 (germline): LNHDA, SQIVND (reference sequence). V lost 3 bases, J lost 8 bases, and 4 bases stayed unmatched. The CDR3 is 14 residues long. For the CDR3, the DNA is TGTGCCAGTAGTATGACAGGGGGCGTGGATGAGCAGTTCTTC. Translating it yields CASSMTGGVDEQFF.

The chain employs TRBV5-1 and TRBJ2-1; D unresolved. Germline V gene data show CDR1 as SGHRS and CDR2 as YFSETQ. V was trimmed by 4 bases and J by 5 bases, leaving 16 bases between them. This CDR3 has 15 amino acids. CDR3 loop: CASSPVVGPNNEQFF. The CDR3 DNA sequence: TGCGCCAGCAGCCCGGTAGTGGGCCCTAACAATGAGCAGTTCTTC.

This chain uses TRBV18 with TRBJ1-6, with TRBD1 matching 7 bases. Germline assignment: CDR1 KGHSH and CDR2 LQKENI. The V and J ends lost 6 bases and 7 bases, in that order; junction bases with no gene match: 6. The CDR3 sequence is 14 residues long. CDR3 sequence reads: CASSGRQGNSPLHF. The CDR3 DNA reads TGTGCCAGCTCCGGTCGACAGGGAAATTCACCCCTCCACTTT.

As regards this clone: Other DNA sequences in this sample translate to the same CDR3. This chain uses TRBV30 with TRBJ2-7; tentatively, D is TRBD1 (6 bases). Looked up from germline, CDR1 is GTSNPN and CDR2 is SVGIG (reference sequence). V was clipped by 5 bases and J by 3 bases, with 8 bases between them. The CDR3 contains 11 residues. DNA for the CDR3: TGTGCCTGGGGCAGGGGCTACGAGCAGTACTTC. Translated, it gives CAWGRGYEQYF.

The gene calls are TRBV7-2 and TRBJ2-5, with a possible D match to TRBD2 (5 bases). Germline CDR1 and CDR2: SGHTA and FQGNSA. V lost 0 bases, J lost 4 bases, and 9 bases lay in between. The CDR3 extends over 14 amino acids. This chain's CDR3 is CASSLARAAETQYF. CDR3 DNA: TGTGCCAGCAGCTTAGCGCGGGCCGCAGAGACCCAGTACTTC. The complete variable domain, with remaining parts taken from reference TRBV7-2 and TRBJ2-5, reads GAGVSQSPSNKVTEKGKDVELRCDPISGHTALYWYRQSLGQGLEFLIYFQGNSAPDKSGLPSDRFSAERTGGSVSTLTIQRTQQEDSAVYLCASSLARAAETQYFGPGTRLLVL.

The chain uses TRBV7-2 and TRBJ2-1, with TRBD2 matching 10 bases. Germline CDR1 is SGHTA and CDR2 is FQGNSA. With 0 bases clipped from V and 7 bases from J, the junction kept 6 bases outside the gene matches. The CDR3 totals 16 residues. The CDR3 region has the DNA TGTGCCAGCAGCTTAGCCCCCCTAGCGGGAGTTAATGAGCAGTTCTTC. Translated, it gives CASSLAPLAGVNEQFF.

The rearrangement uses TRBV27 and TRBJ2-7; possible D gene TRBD1, 6 bases. Per germline, CDR1 MNHEY and CDR2 SMNVEV (reference sequence). Trimming removed 10 bases from V and 3 bases from J, with 16 bases in between. CDR3 size: 13 residues. CDR3 amino acids: CATGQSTFYEQYF. The CDR3 region has the DNA TGTGCCACCGGACAGTCGACTTTCTACGAGCAGTACTTC.

The chain has TRBV7-2 and TRBJ2-1; 9 positions agree with TRBD2. The CDR3 is 15 amino acids. From germline, CDR1 is SGHTA and CDR2 FQGNSA. J was trimmed by 7 bases and V by 3 bases; bases with no gene match: 7. As DNA, the CDR3 is TGTGCCAGCAGCTTGATGGGGCTAGCGGGGAATGAGCAGTTCTTC. Its protein is CASSLMGLAGNEQFF.

The J gene is TRBJ1-1, the V gene TRBV19; weak D call: TRBD1 (6 bases). The V gene's germline CDR1 is LNHDA and CDR2 SQIVND (reference sequence). This CDR3 region has 17 residues. The V end lost 7 bases, the J end lost 0 bases, and 21 bases lay between the germline ends. The CDR3, as DNA: TGTGCCAGTAACCGGGGGGGCGTCGGGACCTTGAACACTGAAGCTTTCTTT. This gives the protein CASNRGGVGTLNTEAFF.

This chain links TRBV3-1 (or the pseudogene TRBV3-2) with TRBJ2-7; 7 bases line up with TRBD2. The CDR3 has 16 residues. The J segment lost 0 bases and the V segment lost 4 bases, leaving 9 bases of the junction unmatched. Germline assignment: CDR1 LGHDT and CDR2 YNNKEL (reference sequence). CDR3: CASSPTGVAGSYEQYF. The CDR3 region has the DNA TGTGCCAGCAGCCCCACTGGGGTAGCGGGCTCCTACGAGCAGTACTTC.

V and J are TRBV5-1 and TRBJ2-3; TRBD2 is a possible D gene (6 bases). Germline-derived CDR1 and CDR2 are SGHRS and YFSETQ. This CDR3 region has 15 residues. Between the trimmed V and J ends, which lost 0 bases and 2 bases, there was a span of 10 bases. CDR3 in DNA: TGCGCCAGCAGCTTGGGGCGGGGATCCACAGATACGCAGTATTTT. Its translation is CASSLGRGSTDTQYF.

This chain links TRBV27 with TRBJ2-3, with TRBD2 matching over 14 bases. The germline gives CDR1 MNHEY, CDR2 SMNVEV (reference sequence). The ends lost 8 bases at V and 2 bases at J; junction bases unmatched: 12. This CDR3 is 18 amino acids long. CDR3 region: CASLSTGGLAGDTDTQYF. The CDR3 bases are TGTGCCAGCCTAAGCACCGGGGGACTAGCGGGAGACACAGATACGCAGTATTTT.

This clone has only one observation. The V and J genes are TRBV11-3 and TRBJ1-4; D may be TRBD1 (5 bases). Trimming cost V 5 bases and J 8 bases, with 18 bases left between them. Germline V gene data show CDR1 as SGHNT and CDR2 as YENEEA. The CDR3 is 15 amino acids. As DNA, the CDR3 is TGTGCCAGCAGCCCCCGGTCGGGGGTTCAAGAAAAACTGTTTTTT. It codes for CASSPRSGVQEKLFF.